The 10 T cell receptor beta chains below were found in one sample sequenced in a study of T cell responses to AZD1222 COVID-19 vaccine. The repertoire was sequenced with immunoSEQ multiplex PCR; TCRdb's copy has only in-frame clones and lacks some. The data contain approximately 90,000 clones, 90% of them singletons. The specimen comprised peripheral blood, sampled on day 0 of AZD1222 vaccination. The receptors derive from an adult in good health.

The gene calls are TRBV3-1 (or the pseudogene TRBV3-2) and TRBJ2-5; TRBD2 matches at 7 bases. The CDR3 extends over 16 amino acids. Unmatched junction bases numbered 10, after V lost 1 base and J lost 5 bases. Germline V gene data show CDR1 as LGHDT and CDR2 as YNNKEL (reference sequence). Here the CDR3 DNA reads TGTGCCAGCAGCCAAGTGGGGAGGGGTCAAGGGGAGACCCAGTACTTC. Its protein is CASSQVGRGQGETQYF.

The rearrangement uses TRBV5-5 and TRBJ2-7; D perhaps matches TRBD1 (6 bases). CDR1 and CDR2 from the germline V gene are SGHKS and YYEKEE (reference sequence). V was clipped by 7 bases and J by 7 bases, with 27 bases between them. The CDR3 has 16 residues. The CDR3 sequence: CASEKGSGQGRREQYF. CDR3 coding DNA: TGTGCCAGCGAGAAGGGTTCGGGGCAGGGGCGTAGGGAGCAGTACTTC.

The chain joins TRBV5-1 to TRBJ2-3, with D possibly matching TRBD2 (7 bases). Germline CDR1 reads SGHRS; CDR2 reads YFSETQ. This CDR3 has 15 residues. Trimming left V 3 bases short and J 4 bases short, with 15 bases between. The CDR3 spells CASSWGGPRADTQYF. The DNA for the CDR3 is TGCGCCAGCAGCTGGGGGGGGCCCCGCGCAGATACGCAGTATTTT.

V is TRBV6-5 and J is TRBJ1-3; D remains unclear. Germline V gene sequence: CDR1 MNHEY, CDR2 SVGAGI. Trimming removed 7 bases from V and 5 bases from J, with 12 bases in between. The CDR3 runs to 13 residues. This chain's CDR3 is CASTEPPRNTIYF. The CDR3 region has the DNA TGTGCCAGCACCGAGCCTCCGCGAAACACCATATATTTT.

The chain combines TRBV27 with TRBJ1-2, with D maybe TRBD1 (5 bases). Germline CDR1 is MNHEY and CDR2 is SMNVEV (reference sequence). CDR3 length: 13 amino acids. Trimming took off 5 bases at V and 3 bases at J, with 10 bases between the two ends. The CDR3 DNA is TGTGCCAGCAGTGGGACGAACGACTATGGCTACACCTTC. Protein sequence: CASSGTNDYGYTF.

The rearrangement uses TRBV6-5 and TRBJ2-5, with D possibly TRBD2 on 7 matching bases. The CDR3 loop spans 14 amino acids. Germline-derived CDR1 and CDR2 are MNHEY and SVGAGI. V was clipped by 6 bases and J by 5 bases, with 16 bases between them. CDR3 residues: CASRTGGLGETQYF. The CDR3 DNA reads as TGTGCCAGCAGGACCGGGGGGCTAGGGGAGACCCAGTACTTC.

This chain uses TRBV9 with TRBJ1-3; 7 bases are a match to TRBD1. Germline-derived CDR1 and CDR2 are SGDLS and YYNGEE. J gave up 1 base and V 7 bases, and 14 bases lay outside the gene matches. This CDR3 spans 17 amino acids. CDR3 DNA: TGTGCCAGCTCCTTGGGACAGCAACCCCTTTCTGGAAACACCATATATTTT. It specifies CASSLGQQPLSGNTIYF.

The rearrangement uses TRBV19 and TRBJ2-4; TRBD2 might be the D (5 bases). Between the trimmed V and J ends, which lost 0 bases and 8 bases, there was a span of 14 bases. The CDR3 extends over 15 amino acids. CDR1 is LNHDA and CDR2 is SQIVND in the germline V gene (reference sequence). Written as DNA, the CDR3 is TGTGCCAGTAGTATAGATCTGTACGGGGTTGACATTCAGTACTTC. Translated, it gives CASSIDLYGVDIQYF.

The chain carries TRBV5-1 and TRBJ2-1, with 8 bases identical to TRBD1. Germline CDR1 is SGHRS and CDR2 is YFSETQ. This CDR3 region has 16 residues. With 2 bases clipped from V and 0 bases from J, the junction kept 4 bases outside the gene matches. The CDR3 spells CASSFGQGNSYNEQFF. The CDR3, as DNA: TGCGCCAGCAGCTTTGGACAGGGCAACTCCTACAATGAGCAGTTCTTC. The entire variable domain, with the rest obtained from reference TRBV5-1 and TRBJ2-1, is as follows: KAGVTQTPRYLIKTRGQQVTLSCSPISGHRSVSWYQQTPGQGLQFLFEYFSETQRNKGNFPGRFSGRQFSNSRSEMNVSTLELGDSALYLCASSFGQGNSYNEQFFGPGTRLTVL.

J is TRBJ2-6 and V is TRBV18; no firm D call. Between the trimmed V and J ends, which lost 5 bases and 0 bases, there was a span of 11 bases. CDR3 length: 16 residues. CDR1 and CDR2 from the germline V gene are KGHSH and LQKENI. The CDR3 DNA follows: TGTGCCAGCTCATCGTCCTCTAACTCTGGGGCCAACGTCCTGACTTTC. Translated: CASSSSSNSGANVLTF.